The T cell receptor (beta chain) described here comes from a study of spatial heterogeneity in lung cancer. In the study overall: Raw-read counts averaged over ten per unique TCR and UMI combination. Findings and limits, study-wide: For tumor T cells, estimated coverage reached only approximately 7.7% (alpha) and about 12% (beta). Tumors with more nonsynonymous mutations had more expanded intratumoral alpha and beta TCRs.

Every individual TCR cDNA molecule carried its own unique molecular identifier, which allowed correction of PCR and sequencing errors. TCRdb re-called the 5' RACE reads with MiXCR, one entry per CDR3 protein. The sample contains some 2,100 distinct CDR3 sequences, over 15% of which appear only once. V lost 0 bases, J lost 2 bases, and 4 bases lay in between. The CDR3 sequence is 12 residues long. Germline V gene sequence: CDR1 SQVTM, CDR2 ANQGSEA. The time point: sample taken at primary tumor resection. A total of approximately 75 untreated early-stage non-small cell lung cancer patients served as donors. Regarding this clonotype: Its cognate antigen is unknown.

This receptor was obtained from a male donor with early-stage non-small cell lung cancer. The V gene is TRBV29-1, the J gene TRBJ2-5; D not resolved. The source was lung tumor tissue, collected at surgery. CDR3 DNA: TGCAGCGTTGAAGAACAGCAAGAGACCCAGTACTTC. It codes for CSVEEQQETQYF.